Below, 26 T cell receptor beta chains from the same sample are listed, as sequenced in a study of neurological immune-mediated disorders. In TCRdb, the 5' RACE reads were re-called with MiXCR into one record per CDR3 protein. The repertoire holds 25,000 to 35,000 distinct CDR3 sequences, with over 1.2% as singletons. The specimen sequenced was PBMCs. The receptors were sampled from a woman in her 30s with multiple sclerosis.

This clonotype was seen many times. This chain joins TRBV5-1 and TRBJ1-1; D remains unclear. V lost 5 bases, J lost 3 bases, and 5 bases lay in between. This CDR3 has 11 residues. Germline V CDR1 and CDR2: SGHRS, YFSETQ. In nucleotides, the CDR3 is TGCGCCAGCAGGGAGGACACTGAAGCTTTCTTT. It codes for CASREDTEAFF.

This clonotype was seen at least ten times. The V gene is TRBV7-2, the J gene TRBJ2-5; TRBD2 aligns across 11 bases. CDR1 is SGHTA, CDR2 FQGNSA, per germline. Germline trimming cut 1 base from V and 1 base from J; bases unmatched to any gene: 5. The CDR3 is 17 amino acids. CDR3 protein: CASSLGLTSGGQETQYF. The CDR3 nucleotides read TGTGCCAGCAGCTTAGGCTTAACTAGCGGGGGCCAAGAGACCCAGTACTTC.

This clonotype appeared many times. V and J are TRBV7-6 and TRBJ2-7, with 7 bases fitting TRBD1. The CDR3 sequence is 15 residues long. Trimming cost V 5 bases and J 3 bases; bases outside gene matches: 10. Looked up from germline, CDR1 is SGHVS and CDR2 is FNYEAQ. CDR3 nucleotide sequence: TGTGCCAGCAGCATGACAGGGATTACTAGCTACGAGCAGTACTTC. Protein sequence: CASSMTGITSYEQYF.

This clonotype has at least ten counts. The V and J genes are TRBV7-2 and TRBJ2-3; 7 bases map to TRBD2. CDR3 length equals 13 residues. V gave up 5 bases and J gave up 4 bases; unmatched junction bases: 3. Germline V gives CDR1 SGHTA, CDR2 FQGNSA. The CDR3 loop is CASSPGLADTQYF. DNA for the CDR3: TGTGCCAGCAGCCCCGGACTAGCAGATACGCAGTATTTT.

There are many counts of this clonotype. This chain joins TRBV7-3 and TRBJ2-1, with 8 nucleotides matching TRBD1. CDR3 size: 14 residues. Germline CDR1 is SGHTA and CDR2 is FQGTGA. V lost 4 bases to trimming and J lost 9 bases; unmatched junction nucleotides: 8. For the CDR3, the DNA is TGTGCCAGCAGCTCAACAGGGGGATCGGGTGAGCAGTTCTTC. Translated, it gives CASSSTGGSGEQFF.

This clonotype was observed many times. J is TRBJ2-3 and V is TRBV24-1, with 10 bases that match TRBD1. This CDR3 spans 17 amino acids. Losses at the gene ends were 4 bases for V and 5 bases for J; bases not matched to a gene: 11. Germline V gene sequence: CDR1 KGHDR, CDR2 SFDVKD. CDR3 DNA sequence: TGTGCCACCAGTGACATCCGGGACAGGGGTCGAGGAGATACGCAGTATTTT. This translates into CATSDIRDRGRGDTQYF.

This clonotype was recorded at least ten times. The chain recombines TRBV28 with TRBJ1-6, with D perhaps TRBD1 (5 bases). Germline CDR1 and CDR2: MDHEN and SYDVKM. The V and J ends lost 7 bases and 13 bases respectively, with 14 bases between them. The CDR3 runs 12 residues. The CDR3 nucleotides are TGTGCCAGCACCCCCCCAAGGGGTCCCCTCCACTTT. As protein: CASTPPRGPLHF.

This clonotype was picked up many times. The chain is built from TRBV27 and TRBJ2-3; 9 positions match TRBD1. The CDR3 covers 16 residues. J was trimmed by 0 bases and V by 6 bases; bases with no gene match: 7. Germline-derived CDR1 and CDR2 are MNHEY and SMNVEV (reference sequence). CDR3 sequence reads: CASSSQGALSTDTQYF. In nucleotides, the CDR3 is TGTGCCAGCAGCTCACAGGGGGCGCTTAGCACAGATACGCAGTATTTT.

At least ten counts were recorded for this clonotype. This chain joins TRBV7-6 and TRBJ2-3, with TRBD2 matching over 8 bases. The V and J ends lost 4 bases and 0 bases, in that order; junction bases with no gene match: 3. This CDR3 has 15 amino acids. Germline V gene sequence: CDR1 SGHVS, CDR2 FNYEAQ. Here the CDR3 reads CASSSGTSSTDTQYF. The CDR3 nucleotides are TGTGCCAGCAGCTCTGGGACTAGTAGCACAGATACGCAGTATTTT.

This clonotype has a count of ten or more. The rearrangement uses TRBV20-1 and TRBJ1-2; unclear D gene. V was clipped by 6 bases and J by 0 bases, with 11 bases between them. The CDR3 runs 13 residues. Germline loops: CDR1 DFQATT, CDR2 SNEGSKA (reference sequence). The CDR3 DNA reads TGCAGTGCCCCAGTTAACTCTAACTATGGCTACACCTTC. Protein: CSAPVNSNYGYTF.

Ten or more counts support this clonotype. This chain connects TRBV7-2 to TRBJ1-5; 9 nucleotides match TRBD1. This CDR3 is 16 amino acids long. From germline, CDR1 is SGHTA and CDR2 FQGNSA. Trimming at V came to 1 base and at J to 1 base, leaving 2 bases not matched to a gene. This CDR3 reads CASSLGGTGSNQPQHF. In nucleotides, the CDR3 is TGTGCCAGCAGCTTAGGCGGGACAGGGAGCAATCAGCCCCAGCATTTT.

In this sample, this clonotype turned up many times. The chain joins TRBV28 to TRBJ2-6; D is uncertain. Per germline, CDR1 MDHEN and CDR2 SYDVKM. Trimming cost V 3 bases and J 4 bases, with 7 bases left between them. This CDR3 has 14 residues. The CDR3 loop is CASSLPPGANVLTF. CDR3 nucleotides: TGTGCCAGCAGTTTGCCCCCCGGGGCCAACGTCCTGACTTTC.

This clonotype was counted ten times or more. The chain employs TRBV12-3 or TRBV12-4 and TRBJ2-2; D is uncertain. The CDR3 contains 12 residues. V lost 7 bases and J 8 bases, leaving 11 bases between the germline ends. This CDR3 reads CASTPPGGELFF. The CDR3 region has the DNA TGTGCCAGCACCCCTCCCGGGGGGGAGCTGTTTTTT.

This clonotype was recorded many times. This rearrangement joins TRBV12-3 or TRBV12-4 to TRBJ2-2; no clear D gene. The ends were cut back, 3 bases at V and 4 bases at J, with 6 bases in the middle. The CDR3 consists of 13 residues. CDR3 sequence (DNA): TGTGCCAGCAGTTTTTTGCCCACCGGGGAGCTGTTTTTT. This gives the protein CASSFLPTGELFF.

The sample holds many counts of this clonotype. The chain uses TRBV12-3 or TRBV12-4 and TRBJ1-2; D remains unclear. V was shortened by 5 bases and J by 3 bases, with 10 bases between the two germline ends. The CDR3 extends over 13 amino acids. As DNA, the CDR3 is TGTGCCAGCAGTCACGGGCCGGACTATGGCTACACCTTC. This sequence encodes CASSHGPDYGYTF.

This clonotype was seen many times. The gene calls are TRBV6-1 and TRBJ1-6; 11 bases fit TRBD1. CDR3 length: 19 residues. CDR1 and CDR2 (germline): MNHNS, SASEGT. Losses at the gene ends were 4 bases for V and 4 bases for J; bases not matched to a gene: 12. The CDR3 DNA reads as TGTGCCAGCAGTGCCAAAAAGAGGACAGGGGGCGATTATAATTCACCCCTCCACTTT. It is translated as CASSAKKRTGGDYNSPLHF.

By share, this clonotype counts as medium-sized. The chain joins TRBV5-1 to TRBJ1-2; tentative D call: TRBD1 (6 bases). The CDR3 has 14 residues. Germline CDR1 is SGHRS and CDR2 is YFSETQ. The V and J ends lost 3 bases and 4 bases respectively, with 13 bases between them. This CDR3 is CASSSGEIPYGYTF. The CDR3 nucleotides read TGCGCCAGCAGCTCAGGGGAGATCCCCTATGGCTACACCTTC.

This clonotype was observed many times. V is TRBV7-8 and J is TRBJ2-7; D might be TRBD2 (5 bases). V lost 3 bases and J lost 7, with 10 bases in between. Germline V gene lookup returns CDR1 SGHVS and CDR2 FQNEAQ. CDR3 length: 12 residues. The CDR3 coding sequence is TGTGCCAGCAGCTTGAGCGGTCTTGAGCAGTACTTC. This sequence encodes CASSLSGLEQYF. The whole variable domain, filled in from reference TRBV7-8 and TRBJ2-7, reads GAGVSQSPRYKVAKRGQDVALRCDPISGHVSLFWYQQALGQGPEFLTYFQNEAQLDKSGLPSDRFFAERPEGSVSTLKIQRTQQEDSAVYLCASSLSGLEQYFGPGTRLTVT.

This clonotype has at least ten counts. The CDR3 here is CASSLVNRGDGELFF. As DNA, the CDR3 is TGCGCCAGCAGCTTGGTCAACAGGGGTGACGGGGAGCTGTTTTTT. The chain joins TRBV5-1 to TRBJ2-2, with TRBD1 matching 7 bases. The CDR3 covers 15 residues. From germline, CDR1 is SGHRS and CDR2 YFSETQ. With V trimmed by 0 bases and J by 7 bases, 6 bases remained unmatched. The full variable domain, its missing parts supplied by reference TRBV5-1 and TRBJ2-2, is KAGVTQTPRYLIKTRGQQVTLSCSPISGHRSVSWYQQTPGQGLQFLFEYFSETQRNKGNFPGRFSGRQFSNSRSEMNVSTLELGDSALYLCASSLVNRGDGELFFGEGSRLTVL.

This clonotype was seen ten or more times. The chain has TRBV9 and TRBJ2-5; no clear D gene. The CDR3 is 15 amino acids. V gave up 0 bases and J gave up 0 bases, with 9 bases separating them. Germline V gene sequence: CDR1 SGDLS, CDR2 YYNGEE. CDR3 protein: CASSVEGRNQETQYF. The CDR3 DNA sequence: TGTGCCAGCAGCGTAGAAGGCAGGAACCAAGAGACCCAGTACTTC.

This clonotype was counted many times. Sequence at one end of the junction differs from germline and may be a read error. The rearrangement links TRBV12-3 or TRBV12-4 to TRBJ1-6; no clear D gene. This CDR3 spans 14 amino acids. The CDR3 sequence: CASSLATGNSPIHF. The DNA of the CDR3 is TGTGCCAGCAGTTTGGCTACTGGGAATTCACCCATCCACTTT.

This clonotype has a count of ten or more. The chain uses TRBV12-3 or TRBV12-4 and TRBJ1-1, with 7 nucleotides matching TRBD1. The CDR3 has 16 amino acids. Losses at the gene ends were 4 bases for V and 1 base for J; bases not matched to a gene: 9. The CDR3 DNA reads TGTGCCAGCAGTTATAGACAGGGCGGTGGGAACACTGAAGCTTTCTTT. Encoded protein: CASSYRQGGGNTEAFF.

This clonotype was counted ten times or more. The chain joins TRBV5-1 to TRBJ2-1; 10 bases agree with TRBD2. Germline trimming cut 4 bases from V and 9 bases from J; bases unmatched to any gene: 13. The CDR3 is 16 amino acids. Germline CDR1 reads SGHRS; CDR2 reads YFSETQ. The CDR3 bases are TGCGCCAGCAGCCCAAGGCGGGCTAGCGGGGGTAGTGAGCAGTTCTTC. Its protein is CASSPRRASGGSEQFF.

This clonotype was detected ten times or more. J is TRBJ2-6 and V is TRBV12-3 or TRBV12-4; tentative D call: TRBD1 (5 bases). The length of the CDR3 is 13 residues. Trimming took off 2 bases at V and 11 bases at J, with 10 bases between the two ends. The CDR3 spells CASSLRQGDVLTF. CDR3 coding DNA: TGTGCCAGCAGTTTACGGCAGGGCGACGTCCTGACTTTC.

This clonotype was recorded many times. The chain is built from TRBV12-3 or TRBV12-4 and TRBJ1-1; tentatively, D is TRBD1 (5 bases). Trimming removed 6 bases from V and 4 bases from J, with 15 bases in between. The CDR3 consists of 14 residues. CDR3 sequence reads: CASSRRAGFTEAFF. The CDR3 nucleotides are TGTGCCAGCAGCAGACGGGCAGGGTTCACTGAAGCTTTCTTT.

There are many counts of this clonotype. The chain couples TRBV14 to TRBJ1-6; 7 bases are a match to TRBD1. The CDR3 length is 19 residues. Germline loops: CDR1 SGHDN, CDR2 FVKESK. The J segment lost 0 bases and the V segment lost 0 bases, leaving 8 bases of the junction unmatched. The CDR3 protein is CASSQDPRTGRSYNSPLHF. DNA for the CDR3: TGTGCCAGCAGCCAAGATCCCAGGACAGGTCGCTCCTATAATTCACCCCTCCACTTT.